Each of the 8 T cell receptor beta chains below was sequenced from the same sample in a study of identical twins. TCRdb reprocessed the 5' RACE reads via MiXCR and lists one record per CDR3 protein. In the table there are 550,000 to 700,000 distinct CDR3 sequences, 7.5% to 10% of which are singletons. Another study also made use of these data, one on yellow fever vaccine responses in identical twins.

The specimen was PBMCs. These receptors were collected from a woman aged 18-30 years in good health.

This clonotype has a single count. This may come from a read error, since a much larger clone is one base off. The chain links TRBV3-1 to TRBJ2-5, with 11 bases aligning to TRBD2. Germline lookup yields CDR1 LGHDT and CDR2 YNNKEL (reference sequence). The CDR3 sequence is 15 residues long. CDR3 DNA: TGTGCCTGCAGCCAAGATCTAGCGGGAGGAGAGACCCAGTACTTC. Amino acids: CACSQDLAGGETQYF.

In its sample, this clonotype was seen a few times. The V and J genes are TRBV5-1 and TRBJ2-1; D may be TRBD1 or TRBD2 (5 bases each). This CDR3 contains 19 residues. The ends were cut back, 4 bases at V and 0 bases at J, with 23 bases in the middle. The V gene's germline CDR1 is SGHRS and CDR2 YFSETQ. DNA of the CDR3: TGCGCCAGCAGCGCCGATCGGGACGTCTCTTTCAGCTCCTACAATGAGCAGTTCTTC. Amino acids: CASSADRDVSFSSYNEQFF.

The chain recombines TRBV7-2 with TRBJ2-3, with 9 bases fitting TRBD2. Germline V gene lookup returns CDR1 SGHTA and CDR2 FQGNSA. The CDR3 is 15 amino acids. Trimming removed 4 bases from V and 1 base from J; junction bases left unmatched: 3. The CDR3 loop is CASSSERGGTDTQYF. The CDR3 DNA reads TGTGCCAGCAGCTCAGAGCGGGGGGGCACAGATACGCAGTATTTT.

The rearrangement links TRBV29-1 to TRBJ2-1; no reliable D call. CDR3 length: 14 residues. The germline V and J ends were trimmed by 4 bases and 8 bases, with 18 bases remaining between them. Germline loops: CDR1 SQVTM, CDR2 ANQGSEA. CDR3 nucleotide sequence: TGCAGCGTTGTTGGCCGGATCCTAGTGGATGAGCAGTTCTTC. It is translated as CSVVGRILVDEQFF.

This clonotype was observed a handful of times. V and J are TRBV5-1 and TRBJ2-2; 7 bases line up with TRBD1. Germline V gives CDR1 SGHRS, CDR2 YFSETQ. CDR3 length: 14 amino acids. V lost 4 bases, J lost 4 bases, and 4 bases stayed unmatched. CDR3 region: CASSQTGSTGELFF. In DNA form, the CDR3 reads TGCGCCAGCAGCCAGACAGGGTCCACCGGGGAGCTGTTTTTT.

This clonotype was seen at least ten times. The rearrangement joins TRBV5-1 to TRBJ2-5; no clear D gene. V was cut by 1 base and J by 4 bases, with 11 bases left in between. The CDR3 has 14 amino acids. Germline V gene data show CDR1 as SGHRS and CDR2 as YFSETQ. The DNA for the CDR3 is TGCGCCAGCAGCTTGTATTATGGTCGAGAGACCCAGTACTTC. It yields the protein CASSLYYGRETQYF. The full variable domain, in which reference TRBV5-1 and TRBJ2-5 provide the parts outside the CDR3, is KAGVTQTPRYLIKTRGQQVTLSCSPISGHRSVSWYQQTPGQGLQFLFEYFSETQRNKGNFPGRFSGRQFSNSRSEMNVSTLELGDSALYLCASSLYYGRETQYFGPGTRLLVL.

CDR3 amino acids: CATSSPGTDTQYF. In DNA form, the CDR3 reads TGTGCCACCAGCAGTCCAGGGACAGATACGCAGTATTTT. The chain links TRBV15 to TRBJ2-3; tentative D call: TRBD1 (5 bases). The CDR3 is made up of 13 amino acids. CDR1 and CDR2 from the germline V gene are LNHNV and YYDKDF (reference sequence). The V gene lost 3 bases and the J gene lost 3 bases, with 7 bases spanning the gap.

This clonotype was found many times. This rearrangement joins TRBV3-1 to TRBJ2-7; 11 nucleotides align to TRBD1. V dropped 0 bases and J dropped 2; count of bases not matched to a gene: 3. CDR3 size: 16 residues. CDR1 is LGHDT, CDR2 YNNKEL, per germline (reference sequence). The chain's CDR3 is CASSQDLGQGAYEQYF. The CDR3 DNA reads as TGTGCCAGCAGCCAAGACCTGGGACAGGGGGCCTACGAGCAGTACTTC.